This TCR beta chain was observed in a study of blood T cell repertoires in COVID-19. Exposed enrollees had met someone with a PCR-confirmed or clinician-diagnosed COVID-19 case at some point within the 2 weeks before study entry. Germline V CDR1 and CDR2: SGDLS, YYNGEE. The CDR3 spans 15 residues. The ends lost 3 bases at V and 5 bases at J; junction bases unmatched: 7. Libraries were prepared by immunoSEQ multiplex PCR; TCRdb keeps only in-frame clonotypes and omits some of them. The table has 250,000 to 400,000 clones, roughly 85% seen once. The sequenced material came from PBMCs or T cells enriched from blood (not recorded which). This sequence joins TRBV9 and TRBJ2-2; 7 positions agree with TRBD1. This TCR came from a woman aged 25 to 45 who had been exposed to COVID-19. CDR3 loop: CASSASGGITGELFF. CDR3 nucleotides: TGTGCCAGCAGCGCCTCAGGGGGAATTACCGGGGAGCTGTTTTTT.